What follows are 30 T cell receptor beta chains derived from one specimen sequenced in a study of blood T cell repertoires in COVID-19. TCRdb's copy holds only in-frame clones and misses some; the assay was immunoSEQ multiplex PCR. This table holds 140,000 to 150,000 clones, 84% found once. Sequencing was carried out using peripheral blood. Receptors were obtained from a human donor in a cohort sampled during active COVID-19.

This clone was recorded a few times. The CDR3 protein is CASSDPFTSGTNTEAFF. In nucleotides, the CDR3 is TGTGCCAGCAGTGATCCATTCACCTCCGGGACTAACACTGAAGCTTTCTTT. The V gene is TRBV6-1, the J gene TRBJ1-1, with a possible D match to TRBD1 (5 bases). Germline CDR1 and CDR2: MNHNS and SASEGT. Trimming stripped 3 bases from V and 2 bases from J, with 19 bases between. The CDR3 loop spans 17 amino acids.

The chain links TRBV28 to TRBJ1-5; 8 bases are shared with TRBD1. The CDR3 is made up of 14 amino acids. V shed 3 bases, J shed 6 bases, and the junction held 4 bases outside the gene matches. Germline loops: CDR1 MDHEN, CDR2 SYDVKM. The CDR3 sequence: CASSLTGDSQPQHF. The CDR3 DNA reads as TGTGCCAGCAGTTTGACAGGGGACAGTCAGCCCCAGCATTTT.

This sequence joins TRBV3-1 (or the pseudogene TRBV3-2) and TRBJ2-1, with a tentative D call TRBD2 (6 bases). V lost 0 bases, J lost 7 bases, and 7 bases lay in between. Germline CDR1 is LGHDT and CDR2 is YNNKEL (reference sequence). CDR3 size: 13 residues. CDR3 amino acids: CASSQDGRNEQFF. Here the CDR3 DNA reads TGTGCCAGCAGCCAAGATGGGAGGAATGAGCAGTTCTTC.

This chain joins TRBV6-1 and TRBJ2-3, with unresolved D. V was cut by 1 base and J by 4 bases, with 15 bases left in between. Germline CDR1 and CDR2: MNHNS and SASEGT. CDR3 size: 16 residues. The CDR3 protein is CASSEGMGNYPDTQYF. The CDR3, as DNA: TGTGCCAGCAGTGAAGGAATGGGTAACTATCCAGATACGCAGTATTTT.

About this clone itself: Other DNA sequences in the sample encode the same CDR3. The rearrangement links TRBV9 to TRBJ2-3; 8 bases line up with TRBD2. V lost 2 bases, J lost 6 bases, and 2 bases stayed unmatched. This CDR3 is 13 amino acids long. Germline CDR1 SGDLS, CDR2 YYNGEE. The CDR3 bases are TGTGCCAGCAGCGTGGGACTAGAGGATACGCAGTATTTT. As protein: CASSVGLEDTQYF. The entire variable domain, with the rest obtained from reference TRBV9 and TRBJ2-3, is as follows: DSGVTQTPKHLITATGQRVTLRCSPRSGDLSVYWYQQSLDQGLQFLIQYYNGEERAKGNILERFSAQQFPDLHSELNLSSLELGDSALYFCASSVGLEDTQYFGPGTRLTVL.

The genes are TRBV30 and TRBJ1-1, with D possibly TRBD1 on 5 matching bases. Per germline, CDR1 GTSNPN and CDR2 SVGIG (reference sequence). V lost 2 bases to trimming and J lost 0 bases, with 7 bases between them. The CDR3 spans 13 residues. CDR3 in DNA: TGTGCCTGGAGTTTGACAGTGAACACTGAAGCTTTCTTT. This codes for CAWSLTVNTEAFF.

This clone occurred once. The chain recombines TRBV5-6 with TRBJ1-1, with a weak D call TRBD1 (5 bases). Germline V lookup: CDR1 SGHDT, CDR2 YYEEEE. V dropped 2 bases and J dropped 1 base, with 12 bases sitting between them. The CDR3 sequence is 15 residues long. The CDR3 region is CASSLFRAGNTEAFF. CDR3 bases: TGTGCCAGCAGCTTATTCAGGGCTGGGAACACTGAAGCTTTCTTT. Variable domain in full (rest from reference TRBV5-6 and TRBJ1-1): DAGVTQSPTHLIKTRGQQVTLRCSPKSGHDTVSWYQQALGQGPQFIFQYYEEEERQRGNFPDRFSGHQFPNYSSELNVNALLLGDSALYLCASSLFRAGNTEAFFGQGTRLTVV.

In regard to this clone: One end of the junction does not line up with germline, which may come from a read error. The J gene is TRBJ1-1, the V gene TRBV5-8; D unclear. This CDR3 is built from 9 residues. CDR1 and CDR2 from the germline V gene are SGHTS and YDEGEE. CDR3 coding DNA: TGTGCCAGCAGCTTGAACAGAATCTTT. Residues: CASSLNRIF.

This chain connects TRBV6-5 to TRBJ1-1, with D hard to call. Per the germline V gene, CDR1 is MNHEY and CDR2 is SVGAGI. With 6 bases removed from V and 11 bases from J, the gap between germline ends came to 13 bases. This CDR3 is 11 amino acids long. This chain's CDR3 is CASSGGGWAFF. DNA of the CDR3: TGTGCCAGCAGCGGAGGTGGCTGGGCTTTCTTT.

The V and J genes are TRBV15 and TRBJ1-5; 9 bases are a match to TRBD1. Germline CDR1 LNHNV, CDR2 YYDKDF (reference sequence). V was clipped by 4 bases and J by 6 bases; unmatched bases: 7. CDR3 length: 15 amino acids. CDR3 nucleotides: TGTGCCACCAGCATCACAGGGGGCTGGGGTCAGCCCCAGCATTTT. It yields the protein CATSITGGWGQPQHF.

The V gene is TRBV6-2 or TRBV6-3, the J gene TRBJ2-7, with 10 nucleotides matching TRBD1. The trim removed 4 bases at V and 0 bases at J, leaving 0 bases unmatched. Germline lookup yields CDR1 MNHEY and CDR2 SVGEGT. This CDR3 contains 14 residues. The CDR3 region is CASSWTGGSYEQYF. The CDR3 DNA is TGTGCCAGCAGTTGGACAGGGGGCTCCTACGAGCAGTACTTC.

The J gene is TRBJ2-3, the V gene TRBV9; tentative D call: TRBD1 (5 bases). Germline assignment: CDR1 SGDLS and CDR2 YYNGEE. The CDR3 loop spans 16 amino acids. Trimming took off 5 bases at V and 3 bases at J, with 19 bases between the two ends. CDR3 residues: CASSSWGLERTDTQYF. For the CDR3, the DNA is TGTGCCAGCAGTTCATGGGGCCTTGAGAGGACAGATACGCAGTATTTT.

The chain carries TRBV29-1 and TRBJ1-1; 7 bases match TRBD1. The CDR3 has 11 residues. V was pared by 4 bases and J by 11 bases, with 7 bases of the junction left unmatched. Looked up from germline, CDR1 is SQVTM and CDR2 is ANQGSEA. As DNA, the CDR3 is TGCAGCGTTGCCAGGGGGGCGCGTGCTTTCTTT. Encoded protein: CSVARGARAFF.

The genes are TRBV3-1 (or the pseudogene TRBV3-2) and TRBJ1-2; unclear D gene. CDR3 length: 14 residues. Germline assignment: CDR1 LGHDT and CDR2 YNNKEL (reference sequence). Trimming took 5 bases from V and 8 from J, leaving 18 bases between them. The CDR3 DNA reads as TGTGCCAGCAGCTACACCGGGTCAGGAGGAGGCTACACCTTC. Translating it yields CASSYTGSGGGYTF.

Details on this clone: This CDR3 is missing its conserved last phenylalanine or tryptophan, likely due to a read error. The DNA is left out, because the CDR3 cannot be placed on it with certainty; the CDR3 is given as TCRdb lists it. This chain uses TRBV5-6 with TRBJ2-7; TRBD2 reflects the table's D call only, with no check against the DNA. The germline V gene has CDR1 SGHDT and CDR2 YYEEEE. Counting both end residues, the CDR3 totals 11 amino acids. The CDR3 here is CASSLHGNSIL.

This chain joins TRBV6-5 and TRBJ2-7, with D possibly TRBD2 on 6 matching bases. Germline CDR1 reads MNHEY; CDR2 reads SVGAGI. The CDR3 totals 12 residues. V lost 2 bases and J lost 4, with 6 bases in between. CDR3 region: CASSYGTYEQYF. CDR3 DNA: TGTGCCAGCAGTTACGGGACTTACGAGCAGTACTTC.

The genes are TRBV5-4 and TRBJ1-4; the match to TRBD1 covers 9 bases. Germline V gene sequence: CDR1 SGHNT, CDR2 YYREEE (reference sequence). Trimming cost V 3 bases and J 8 bases; bases outside gene matches: 8. The CDR3 is 15 residues long. The CDR3 DNA reads as TGTGCCAGCAGCTCACGGGGACAGGGACAAGAAAAACTGTTTTTT. Translation gives CASSSRGQGQEKLFF.

This clone has only one observation. V gene TRBV28 combines with J gene TRBJ1-5; TRBD1 matches 7 bases. CDR3 length: 14 amino acids. Trimming at V came to 9 bases and at J to 4 bases, leaving 9 bases not matched to a gene. Germline V gene data show CDR1 as MDHEN and CDR2 as SYDVKM. This CDR3 reads CASSLGQTNQPQHF. The CDR3 DNA is TGTGCCAGTTCACTGGGACAGACTAATCAGCCCCAGCATTTT.

The CDR3 DNA sequence: TGTGCCAGTAGCAGGACAGGAACCTTGGAACCCCTCCACTTT. The encoded protein is CASSRTGTLEPLHF. V usage is TRBV19 and J usage is TRBJ1-6; 7 bases are shared with TRBD1. The germline V gene has CDR1 LNHDA and CDR2 SQIVND (reference sequence). The CDR3 length is 14 residues. V shed 6 bases and J 12 bases; nucleotides not matched to a gene: 11.

The genes are TRBV3-1 (or the pseudogene TRBV3-2) and TRBJ1-1; D ambiguous. The CDR3 has 16 residues. Trimming removed 1 base from V and 0 bases from J, with 12 bases in between. Germline V gene lookup returns CDR1 LGHDT and CDR2 YNNKEL (reference sequence). CDR3: CASSQAVLVLNTEAFF. The CDR3 region has the DNA TGTGCCAGCAGCCAAGCAGTCTTGGTGCTGAACACTGAAGCTTTCTTT.

This clone has more than one count but fewer than ten. V is TRBV6-5 and J is TRBJ1-3; unclear D gene. This CDR3 spans 15 amino acids. V was clipped by 6 bases and J by 3 bases, with 15 bases between them. Looked up from germline, CDR1 is MNHEY and CDR2 is SVGAGI. The CDR3 here is CASRPSGRDGNTIYF. The CDR3 coding sequence is TGTGCCAGCAGGCCCTCCGGGAGGGATGGAAACACCATATATTTT.

This chain links TRBV6-1 with TRBJ2-1; D might be TRBD1 (5 bases). This CDR3 region has 13 residues. The germline V gene has CDR1 MNHNS and CDR2 SASEGT. V lost 1 base and J lost 4, with 5 bases in between. The CDR3 nucleotides are TGTGCCAGCAGTGAAGGACAGTACAATGAGCAGTTCTTC. It yields the protein CASSEGQYNEQFF.

This sequence joins TRBV5-1 and TRBJ2-3; 9 bases match TRBD1. The V and J ends lost 7 bases and 3 bases, in that order; junction bases with no gene match: 3. This CDR3 is 13 amino acids long. Per the germline V gene, CDR1 is SGHRS and CDR2 is YFSETQ. The CDR3 protein is CASPGQGTDTQYF. CDR3 nucleotides: TGCGCCAGCCCGGGACAGGGTACAGATACGCAGTATTTT. Together with reference TRBV5-1 and TRBJ2-3, the CDR3 gives the full variable domain: KAGVTQTPRYLIKTRGQQVTLSCSPISGHRSVSWYQQTPGQGLQFLFEYFSETQRNKGNFPGRFSGRQFSNSRSEMNVSTLELGDSALYLCASPGQGTDTQYFGPGTRLTVL.

This clone was observed once. The rearrangement links TRBV12-3 or TRBV12-4 to TRBJ1-5, with D unclear. V was pared by 0 bases and J by 5 bases, with 5 bases between. This CDR3 contains 13 residues. The CDR3 nucleotides are TGTGCCAGCAGTTTAGCGCAGGATCAGCCCCAGCATTTT. Its translation is CASSLAQDQPQHF.

The rearrangement links TRBV2 to TRBJ1-1, with D perhaps TRBD1 (6 bases). CDR3 size: 13 residues. Germline CDR1 SNHLY, CDR2 FYNNEI. The V gene lost 6 bases and the J gene lost 1 base, with 9 bases spanning the gap. The CDR3 sequence is CASRAGANTEAFF. CDR3 nucleotides: TGTGCCAGCAGGGCAGGGGCGAACACTGAAGCTTTCTTT.

This clone was recorded only once. The rearrangement joins TRBV2 to TRBJ2-1; 8 positions match TRBD1. This CDR3 is built from 13 residues. V lost 4 bases, J lost 10 bases, and 6 bases stayed unmatched. CDR1 is SNHLY, CDR2 FYNNEI, per germline. CDR3 region: CASSGQGAGEQFF. The CDR3 DNA reads as TGTGCCAGCAGTGGCCAGGGGGCAGGGGAGCAGTTCTTC. Full variable domain (outside the CDR3, taken from reference TRBV2 and TRBJ2-1): EPEVTQTPSHQVTQMGQEVILRCVPISNHLYFYWYRQILGQKVEFLVSFYNNEISEKSEIFDDQFSVERPDGSNFTLKIRSTKLEDSAMYFCASSGQGAGEQFFGPGTRLTVL.

The chain employs TRBV6-5 and TRBJ2-2; 7 positions agree with TRBD1. This CDR3 region has 13 residues. Germline CDR1 MNHEY, CDR2 SVGAGI. J lost 5 bases, V lost 5 bases, and 2 bases had no gene match. The CDR3 here is CASSRQGTGELFF. CDR3 nucleotides: TGTGCCAGCAGTAGACAGGGAACCGGGGAGCTGTTTTTT.

The chain joins TRBV9 to TRBJ1-1, with D hard to call. V gave up 4 bases and J gave up 1 base, with 5 bases separating them. CDR1 and CDR2 from the germline V gene are SGDLS and YYNGEE. The CDR3 is 12 amino acids. The CDR3 reads CASSSGNTEAFF. CDR3 DNA sequence: TGTGCCAGCAGCTCCGGGAACACTGAAGCTTTCTTT.

This clone was seen once. V usage is TRBV18 and J usage is TRBJ1-2, with 7 bases matching TRBD1. CDR1 and CDR2 from the germline V gene are KGHSH and LQKENI. The ends lost 0 bases at V and 9 bases at J; junction bases unmatched: 4. There are 13 residues in the CDR3. CDR3 protein: CASSPPTGESYTF. CDR3 nucleotides: TGTGCCAGCTCACCACCTACAGGGGAAAGCTACACCTTC. The full variable domain, its missing parts supplied by reference TRBV18 and TRBJ1-2, is NAGVMQNPRHLVRRRGQEARLRCSPMKGHSHVYWYRQLPEEGLKFMVYLQKENIIDESGMPKERFSAEFPKEGPSILRIQQVVRGDSAAYFCASSPPTGESYTFGSGTRLTVV.

This sequence joins TRBV7-9 and TRBJ2-5; D remains ambiguous. The CDR3 extends over 12 amino acids. V lost 5 bases and J lost 4, with 8 bases in between. Germline assignment: CDR1 SEHNR and CDR2 FQNEAQ (reference sequence). CDR3 amino acids: CASSLLGETQYF. Here the CDR3 DNA reads TGTGCCAGCAGCCTACTCGGAGAGACCCAGTACTTC.